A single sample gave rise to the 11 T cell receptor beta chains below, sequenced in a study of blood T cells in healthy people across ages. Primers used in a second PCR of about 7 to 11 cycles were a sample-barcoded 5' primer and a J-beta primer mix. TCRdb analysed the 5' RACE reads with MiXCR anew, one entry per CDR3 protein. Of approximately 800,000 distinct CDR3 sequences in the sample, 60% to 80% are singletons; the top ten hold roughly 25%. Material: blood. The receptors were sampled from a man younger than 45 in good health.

The CDR3, as DNA: TGCAGTGCTAGCGCAGGGGGCGAGGCTAATGAAAAACTGTTTTTT. Translating gives CSASAGGEANEKLFF. V gene TRBV20-1 combines with J gene TRBJ1-4; TRBD1 matches at 8 bases. V dropped 3 bases and J dropped 3; count of bases not matched to a gene: 6. In germline, CDR1 is DFQATT, CDR2 SNEGSKA (reference sequence). The CDR3 is 15 amino acids.

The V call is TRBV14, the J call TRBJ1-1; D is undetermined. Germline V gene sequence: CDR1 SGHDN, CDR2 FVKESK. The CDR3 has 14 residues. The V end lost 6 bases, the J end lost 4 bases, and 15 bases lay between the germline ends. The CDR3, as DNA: TGTGCCAGCAGTTCTGGGATCCCAGGCACTGAAGCTTTCTTT. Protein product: CASSSGIPGTEAFF.

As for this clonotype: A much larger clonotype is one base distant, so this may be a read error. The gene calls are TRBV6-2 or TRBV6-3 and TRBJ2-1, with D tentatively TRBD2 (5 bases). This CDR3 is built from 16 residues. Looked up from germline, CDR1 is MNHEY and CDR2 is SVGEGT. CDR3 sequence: CASSSSLAGVYNEPFF. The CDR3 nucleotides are TGTGCCAGCAGCTCCTCTCTGGCGGGCGTCTACAATGAGCCGTTCTTC.

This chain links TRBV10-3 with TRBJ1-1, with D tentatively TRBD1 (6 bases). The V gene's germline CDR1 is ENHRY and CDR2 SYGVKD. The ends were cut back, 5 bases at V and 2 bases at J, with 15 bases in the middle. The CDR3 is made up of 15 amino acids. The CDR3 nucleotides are TGTGCCATCAGTTCCACTGGGGGCATCAACACTGAAGCTTTCTTT. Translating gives CAISSTGGINTEAFF.

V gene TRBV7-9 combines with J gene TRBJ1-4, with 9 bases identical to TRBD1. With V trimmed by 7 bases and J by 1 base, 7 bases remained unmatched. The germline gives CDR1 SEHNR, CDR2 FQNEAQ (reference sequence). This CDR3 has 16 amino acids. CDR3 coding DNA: TGTGCCAGCACCGGACAGGGGAAGTTAACTAATGAAAAACTGTTTTTT. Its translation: CASTGQGKLTNEKLFF.

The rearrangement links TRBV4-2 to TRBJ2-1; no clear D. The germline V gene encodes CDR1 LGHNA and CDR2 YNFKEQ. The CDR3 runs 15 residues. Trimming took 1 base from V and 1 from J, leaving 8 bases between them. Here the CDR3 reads CASSQAVGSYNEQFF. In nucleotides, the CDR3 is TGTGCCAGCAGCCAAGCGGTAGGATCCTACAATGAGCAGTTCTTC.

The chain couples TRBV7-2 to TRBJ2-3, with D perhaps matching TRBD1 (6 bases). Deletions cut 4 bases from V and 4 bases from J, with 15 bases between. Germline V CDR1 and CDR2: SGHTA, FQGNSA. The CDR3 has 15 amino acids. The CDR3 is CASSSQTGFSDTQYF. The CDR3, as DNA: TGTGCCAGCAGCTCTCAGACAGGATTTTCAGATACGCAGTATTTT.

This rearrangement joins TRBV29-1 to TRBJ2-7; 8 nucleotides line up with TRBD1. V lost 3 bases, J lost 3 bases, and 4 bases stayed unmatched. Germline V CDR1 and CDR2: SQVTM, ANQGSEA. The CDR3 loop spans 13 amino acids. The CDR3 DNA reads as TGCAGCGTTGATCAGGGGGCAGACTACGAGCAGTACTTC. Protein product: CSVDQGADYEQYF.

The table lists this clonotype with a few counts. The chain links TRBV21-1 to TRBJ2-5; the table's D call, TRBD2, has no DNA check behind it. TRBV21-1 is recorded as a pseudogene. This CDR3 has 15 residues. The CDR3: CASSQPGLAEETQYF. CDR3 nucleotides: TGTGCCAGCAGCCAACCGGGACTAGCGGAAGAGACCCAGTACTTC.

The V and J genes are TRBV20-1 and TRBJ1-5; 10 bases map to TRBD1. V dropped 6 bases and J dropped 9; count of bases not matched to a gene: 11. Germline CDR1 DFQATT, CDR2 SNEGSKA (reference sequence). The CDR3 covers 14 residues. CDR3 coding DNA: TGCAGTGCGTCCCGGGACAGGGGTTTTCGGCCCCAGCATTTT. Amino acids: CSASRDRGFRPQHF.

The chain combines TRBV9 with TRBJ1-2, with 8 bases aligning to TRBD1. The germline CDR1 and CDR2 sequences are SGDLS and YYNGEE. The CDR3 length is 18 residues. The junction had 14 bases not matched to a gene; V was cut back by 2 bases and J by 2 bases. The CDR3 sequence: CASSVTLDREVSNYGYTF. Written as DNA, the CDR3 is TGTGCCAGCAGCGTTACGTTGGACAGGGAGGTCTCAAACTATGGCTACACCTTC.